This TCR beta chain is from a study of cytomegalovirus exposure and HLA in healthy donors. Findings and caveats of the study: As a later analysis showed, a missense DCLRE1C variant was linked to trimming of TCR beta V- and J-genes. When presence/absence was analysed, sequencing depth was taken to be roughly uniform across donors. In an earlier analysis, most TCR beta V segments were productive about 87% or about 30% of the time.

For this clone: Its antigen is not known.

Researchers ran the PCR with 60 Vbeta and 13 Jbeta primers. Assay: immunoSEQ multiplex PCR; the TCRdb copy retains only in-frame clones and omits some. Of 130,000 or so clones listed, approximately 70% are singletons. This CDR3 comprises 13 residues. V dropped 5 bases and J dropped 0 bases, with 8 bases sitting between them. Germline lookup yields CDR1 SGHAT and CDR2 FQNNGV. Sample: PBMCs. This sequence joins TRBV11-2 and TRBJ2-7, with D possibly matching TRBD2 (5 bases). The receptor's source is a woman aged 60-75 years in good health and CMV-seronegative. The CDR3: CASSPGLSYEQYF. The DNA of the CDR3 is TGTGCCAGCAGCCCAGGACTCTCCTACGAGCAGTACTTC.